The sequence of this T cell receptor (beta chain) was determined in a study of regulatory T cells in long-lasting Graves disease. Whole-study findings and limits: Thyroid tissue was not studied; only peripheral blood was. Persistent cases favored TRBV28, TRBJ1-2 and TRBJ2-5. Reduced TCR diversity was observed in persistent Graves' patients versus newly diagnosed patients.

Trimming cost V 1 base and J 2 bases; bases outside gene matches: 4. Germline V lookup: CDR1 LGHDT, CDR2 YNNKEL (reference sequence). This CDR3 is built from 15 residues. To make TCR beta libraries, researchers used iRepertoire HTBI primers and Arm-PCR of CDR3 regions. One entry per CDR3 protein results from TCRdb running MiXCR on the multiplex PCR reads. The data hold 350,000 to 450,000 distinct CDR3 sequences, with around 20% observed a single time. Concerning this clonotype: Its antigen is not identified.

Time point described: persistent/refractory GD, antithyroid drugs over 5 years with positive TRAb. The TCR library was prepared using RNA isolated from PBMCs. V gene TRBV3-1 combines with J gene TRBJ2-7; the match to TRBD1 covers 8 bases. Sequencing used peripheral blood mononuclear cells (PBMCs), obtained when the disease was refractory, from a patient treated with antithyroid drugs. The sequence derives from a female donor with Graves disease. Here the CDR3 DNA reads TGTGCCAGCAGCCAAGTTCAGGGGGCCCCCTACGAGCAGTACTTC. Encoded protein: CASSQVQGAPYEQYF.